This T cell receptor (beta chain) originates from a study of B cell selection in AIRE deficiency. Produced via immunoSEQ multiplex PCR; TCRdb's table is partial and in-frame only. The sample records 20,000 to 25,000 clones, about 95% being singletons. This clone appeared once. The antigen is not known. Findings of the study overall: Healthy Tconv contained about 37% of shared healthy Treg sequences; only TCRbeta sequenced. Patient Tconv cells held roughly 33% of Treg sequences shared by healthy donors.

Regulatory T cells were sorted as CD4+CD25hiCD127low/negative cells. Sequencing input: Tregs sorted from PBMCs. This clonotype was sampled from a human donor with AIRE deficiency.

The CDR3 loop reads CASSLNSANEQFF. CDR3 bases: TGTGCCAGCAGCTTAAATAGCGCGAATGAGCAGTTCTTC. The chain employs TRBV7-3 and TRBJ2-1, with TRBD2 as a possible D gene (5 bases). From germline, CDR1 is SGHTA and CDR2 FQGTGA. The germline V and J ends were trimmed by 1 base and 7 bases, with 8 bases remaining between them. This CDR3 has 13 residues.